Sequencing of this TCR beta chain was carried out in a study of vaccination and CD4 T cells after COVID-19. Looking at the study overall: Six male and four female convalescents took part, two of them Hispanic. Participants were vaccinated with two doses, given as either BNT162b2 or mRNA-1273 vaccine. Study-wide results and limits: In convalescent patients, a median roughly 88% of reactive clones appeared only post-vaccination.

The germline V gene encodes CDR1 SGHAT and CDR2 FQNNGV. The CDR3 has 14 residues. The ends lost 5 bases at V and 5 bases at J; junction bases unmatched: 5. Indicated treatment: roughly 10-day PBMC culture with coronavirus spike peptide pools or control peptides (ViraFEST assay). In this cohort, PCR tests turned positive between March and December 2020, predating US Alpha, Beta and Delta variants. With the Oncomine TCR Beta short-read assay, DNA from cultured CD4+ T cells was sequenced. TCRdb called the PCR reads again in MiXCR, with one record for every CDR3 protein. The data show more than 20,000 distinct CDR3 sequences, approximately 50% seen once. Comments on this clonotype: Its target is not known.

This receptor was identified in a human donor who had recovered from COVID-19. Sequenced: CD4+ T cells from blood, cultured in vitro. V is TRBV11-2 and J is TRBJ2-1; 8 nucleotides line up with TRBD1. CDR3 sequence reads: CASSQLTGDNEQFF. CDR3 bases: TGTGCCAGCAGCCAACTGACAGGGGACAATGAGCAGTTCTTC. Full variable domain (remainder filled in from reference TRBV11-2 and TRBJ2-1): EAGVAQSPRYKIIEKRQSVAFWCNPISGHATLYWYQQILGQGPKLLIQFQNNGVVDDSQLPKDRFSAERLKGVDSTLKIQPAKLEDSAVYLCASSQLTGDNEQFFGPGTRLTVL.